These 12 T cell receptor beta chains were all obtained from the same sample, sequenced in a study of glioma-infiltrating T cells after dendritic cell vaccination. This sample's time point: after dendritic cell vaccination, including at tumor progression/relapse. Profiled with immunoSEQ multiplex PCR; TCRdb holds only in-frame clones, not every one. The sample includes about 110,000 clones, around 90% of them seen just once. This specimen consisted of blood, obtained after dendritic cell vaccination. Receptors originate from a human donor with glioblastoma.

The V and J genes are TRBV4-1 and TRBJ1-2, with unresolved D. Looked up from germline, CDR1 is MGHRA and CDR2 is YSYEKL. The CDR3 covers 14 residues. V dropped 4 bases and J dropped 2 bases, with 11 bases sitting between them. This CDR3 is CASSPGEANYGYTF. The CDR3 bases are TGCGCCAGCAGCCCTGGGGAGGCCAACTATGGCTACACCTTC.

The chain couples TRBV25-1 to TRBJ1-1; D is possibly TRBD1 (5 bases). V gave up 3 bases and J gave up 1 base, with 12 bases separating them. CDR3 size: 15 residues. Per germline, CDR1 MGHDK and CDR2 SYGVNS. The CDR3 DNA reads TGTGCCAGCAGTGATGTCGGGGGTCGGAACACTGAAGCTTTCTTT. The encoded protein is CASSDVGGRNTEAFF.

The chain uses TRBV6-1 and TRBJ1-2; 9 nucleotides agree with TRBD1. The CDR3 loop spans 15 amino acids. From germline, CDR1 is MNHNS and CDR2 SASEGT. V shed 5 bases, J shed 7 bases, and the junction held 11 bases outside the gene matches. The CDR3 DNA reads as TGTGCCAGCAGTCCGAGGACAGGGGAAGTGGGTGGCTACACCTTC. This encodes CASSPRTGEVGGYTF.

This sequence joins TRBV6-1 and TRBJ1-4; weak D call: TRBD1 (6 bases). The CDR3 extends over 17 amino acids. CDR1 and CDR2 from the germline V gene are MNHNS and SASEGT. Trimming pared 4 bases from V and 0 bases from J, leaving 15 bases between. CDR3 region: CASSAWTERPTNEKLFF. CDR3 sequence (DNA): TGTGCCAGCAGTGCATGGACAGAGCGCCCAACTAATGAAAAACTGTTTTTT.

The gene calls are TRBV5-1 and TRBJ2-2; 10 bases are a match to TRBD2. CDR1 SGHRS and CDR2 YFSETQ come from the germline V gene. The CDR3 loop spans 16 amino acids. V dropped 2 bases and J dropped 5; count of bases not matched to a gene: 6. CDR3 in DNA: TGCGCCAGCAGCTTTCAAGCGGGAGGGCCAACCGGGGAGCTGTTTTTT. Translation: CASSFQAGGPTGELFF.

V and J are TRBV5-1 and TRBJ1-1, with TRBD1 identical over 9 bases. The CDR3 contains 15 residues. J gave up 0 bases and V 4 bases, and 4 bases lay outside the gene matches. Germline V gives CDR1 SGHRS, CDR2 YFSETQ. The CDR3 here is CASSAGQGMNTEAFF. CDR3 in DNA: TGCGCCAGCAGCGCCGGACAGGGGATGAACACTGAAGCTTTCTTT.

The chain has TRBV13 and TRBJ2-7; 8 bases map to TRBD1. V trimming: 5 bases; J trimming: 6 bases; junction bases outside the gene matches: 9. The CDR3 has 14 amino acids. The germline V gene encodes CDR1 PRHDT and CDR2 FYEKMQ (reference sequence). The chain's CDR3 is CASSSGQGAAEQYF. The DNA for the CDR3 is TGTGCCAGCAGCAGTGGACAGGGAGCGGCCGAGCAGTACTTC. Combining the CDR3 with reference TRBV13 and TRBJ2-7 gives the whole variable domain AAGVIQSPRHLIKEKRETATLKCYPIPRHDTVYWYQQGPGQDPQFLISFYEKMQSDKGSIPDRFSAQQFSDYHSELNMSSLELGDSALYFCASSSGQGAAEQYFGPGTRLTVT.

J is TRBJ2-7 and V is TRBV27, with D possibly matching TRBD1 (5 bases). Trimming shortened V by 6 bases and J by 7 bases, and 19 bases separated the two germline ends. Germline V gives CDR1 MNHEY, CDR2 SMNVEV (reference sequence). CDR3 length equals 14 residues. CDR3 residues: CASRTDSEAGEQYF. CDR3 nucleotides: TGTGCCAGCAGGACAGACAGTGAGGCCGGGGAGCAGTACTTC.

The chain couples TRBV10-2 to TRBJ2-7, with D possibly TRBD2 on 5 matching bases. CDR1 is WSHSY and CDR2 is SAAADI in the germline V gene. The V gene lost 5 bases and the J gene lost 0 bases, with 17 bases spanning the gap. This CDR3 has 16 amino acids. CDR3 sequence reads: CASSFAGEASSYEQYF. The CDR3 region has the DNA TGCGCCAGCAGTTTTGCGGGTGAGGCTAGCTCCTACGAGCAGTACTTC.

V is TRBV14 and J is TRBJ1-3; D is unresolved. The CDR3 is 14 residues long. V was shortened by 2 bases and J by 0 bases, with 5 bases between the two germline ends. Germline loops: CDR1 SGHDN, CDR2 FVKESK. CDR3 amino acids: CASSQFYSGNTIYF. The CDR3, as DNA: TGTGCCAGCAGCCAATTCTACTCTGGAAACACCATATATTTT. The whole variable domain, filled in from reference TRBV14 and TRBJ1-3, reads EAGVTQFPSHSVIEKGQTVTLRCDPISGHDNLYWYRRVMGKEIKFLLHFVKESKQDESGMPNNRFLAERTGGTYSTLKVQPAELEDSGVYFCASSQFYSGNTIYFGEGSWLTVV.

This rearrangement joins TRBV6-6 to TRBJ1-6, with D perhaps matching TRBD1 (5 bases). Germline CDR1 is MNHNY and CDR2 is SVGAGI (reference sequence). Trimming removed 0 bases from V and 5 bases from J, with 11 bases in between. The CDR3 runs to 16 residues. This CDR3 reads CASSYSLGRDNSPLHF. The DNA of the CDR3 is TGTGCCAGCAGTTACTCGTTAGGCAGGGATAATTCACCCCTCCACTTT.

J is TRBJ2-7 and V is TRBV6-6; 7 bases fit TRBD1. The CDR3 totals 14 residues. Germline-derived CDR1 and CDR2 are MNHNY and SVGAGI (reference sequence). J gave up 4 bases and V 0 bases, and 3 bases lay outside the gene matches. As DNA, the CDR3 is TGTGCCAGCAGTTACTCCGACAGGGTGTACGAGCAGTACTTC. It is translated as CASSYSDRVYEQYF.